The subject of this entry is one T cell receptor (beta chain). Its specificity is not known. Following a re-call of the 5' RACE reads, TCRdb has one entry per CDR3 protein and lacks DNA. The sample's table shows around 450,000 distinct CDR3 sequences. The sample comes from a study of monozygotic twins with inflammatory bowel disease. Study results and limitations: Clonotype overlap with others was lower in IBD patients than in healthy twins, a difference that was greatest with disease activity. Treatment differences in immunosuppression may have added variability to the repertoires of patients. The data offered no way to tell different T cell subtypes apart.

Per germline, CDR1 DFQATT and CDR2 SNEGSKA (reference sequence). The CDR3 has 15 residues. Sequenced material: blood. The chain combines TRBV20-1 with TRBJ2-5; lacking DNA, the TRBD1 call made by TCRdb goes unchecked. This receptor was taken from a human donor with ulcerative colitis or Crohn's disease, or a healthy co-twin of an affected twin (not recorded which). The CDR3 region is CSARDALAALGAQYF.